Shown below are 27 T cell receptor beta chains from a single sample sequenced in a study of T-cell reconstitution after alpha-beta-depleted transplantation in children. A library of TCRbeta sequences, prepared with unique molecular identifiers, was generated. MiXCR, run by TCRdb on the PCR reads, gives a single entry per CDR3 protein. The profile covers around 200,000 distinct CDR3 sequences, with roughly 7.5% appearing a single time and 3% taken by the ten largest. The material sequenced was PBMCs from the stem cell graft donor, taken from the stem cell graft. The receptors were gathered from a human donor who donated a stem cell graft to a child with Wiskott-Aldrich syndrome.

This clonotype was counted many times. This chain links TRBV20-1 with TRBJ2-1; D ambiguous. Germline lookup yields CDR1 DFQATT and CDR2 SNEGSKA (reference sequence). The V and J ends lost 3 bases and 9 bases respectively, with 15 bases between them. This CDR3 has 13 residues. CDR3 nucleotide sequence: TGCAGTGCTAGGCTGCTGAGTGGGATTGAGCAGTTCTTC. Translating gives CSARLLSGIEQFF.

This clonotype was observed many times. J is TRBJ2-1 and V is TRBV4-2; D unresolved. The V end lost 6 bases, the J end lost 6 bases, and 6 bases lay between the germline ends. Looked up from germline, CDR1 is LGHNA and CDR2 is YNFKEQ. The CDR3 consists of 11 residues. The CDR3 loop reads CASRVGNEQFF. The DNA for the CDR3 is TGTGCCAGCAGAGTTGGCAATGAGCAGTTCTTC.

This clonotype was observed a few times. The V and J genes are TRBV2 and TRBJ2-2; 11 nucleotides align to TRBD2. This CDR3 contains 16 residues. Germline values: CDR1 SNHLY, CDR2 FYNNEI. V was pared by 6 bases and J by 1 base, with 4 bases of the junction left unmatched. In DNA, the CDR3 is TGTGCCAGCAGACCCGGACTAGCGGGGAACACCGGGGAGCTGTTTTTT. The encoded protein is CASRPGLAGNTGELFF.

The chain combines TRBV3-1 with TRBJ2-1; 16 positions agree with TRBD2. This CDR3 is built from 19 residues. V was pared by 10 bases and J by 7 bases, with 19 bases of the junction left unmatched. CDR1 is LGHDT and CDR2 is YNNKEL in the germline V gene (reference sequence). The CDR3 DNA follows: TGTGCCATCAGTCCCTCGGGACTAGCGGGGGGGCCGGTAATGAATGAGCAGTTCTTC. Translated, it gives CAISPSGLAGGPVMNEQFF.

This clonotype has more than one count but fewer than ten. CDR3 bases: TGTGCCTGGAGTCACATTGGCGGCTCCTACGAGCAGTACTTC. Its protein product is CAWSHIGGSYEQYF. This chain links TRBV30 with TRBJ2-7; D is unclear. Germline V gene lookup returns CDR1 GTSNPN and CDR2 SVGIG (reference sequence). The CDR3 is made up of 14 amino acids. V was shortened by 2 bases and J by 0 bases, with 11 bases between the two germline ends.

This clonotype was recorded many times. CDR3 DNA sequence: TGTGCCAGCAGTTTGCACAGCTCTGGAAACACCATATATTTT. Amino acid sequence: CASSLHSSGNTIYF. V gene TRBV12-3 or TRBV12-4 combines with J gene TRBJ1-3; D remains unclear. V was shortened by 3 bases and J by 0 bases, with 6 bases between the two germline ends. The CDR3 runs 14 residues.

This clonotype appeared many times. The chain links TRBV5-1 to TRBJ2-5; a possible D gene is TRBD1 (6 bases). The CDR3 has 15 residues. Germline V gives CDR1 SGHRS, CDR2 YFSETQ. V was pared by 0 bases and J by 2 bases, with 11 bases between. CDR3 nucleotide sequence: TGCGCCAGCAGCTTGGAATGGGGGCTACAAGAGACCCAGTACTTC. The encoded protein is CASSLEWGLQETQYF.

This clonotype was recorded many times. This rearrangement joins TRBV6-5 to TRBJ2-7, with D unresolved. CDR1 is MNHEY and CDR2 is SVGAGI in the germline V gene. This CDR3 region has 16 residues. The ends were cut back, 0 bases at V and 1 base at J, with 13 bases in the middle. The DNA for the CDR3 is TGTGCCAGCAGTTACTCGGCAGGTATCAAATCCTACGAGCAGTACTTC. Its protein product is CASSYSAGIKSYEQYF.

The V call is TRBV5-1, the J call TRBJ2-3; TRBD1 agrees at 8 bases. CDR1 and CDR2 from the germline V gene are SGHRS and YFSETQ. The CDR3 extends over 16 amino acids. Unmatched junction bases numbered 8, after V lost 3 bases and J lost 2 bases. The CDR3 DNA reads TGCGCCAGCAGCTCAAAAACACAGGGGGACACAGATACGCAGTATTTT. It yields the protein CASSSKTQGDTDTQYF.

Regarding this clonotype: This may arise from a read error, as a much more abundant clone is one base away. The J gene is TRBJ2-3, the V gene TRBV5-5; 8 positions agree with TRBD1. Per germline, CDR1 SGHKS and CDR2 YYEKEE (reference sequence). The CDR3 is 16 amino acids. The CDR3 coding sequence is TGTGCCACCAGCTTACAGGGGGTAGGAGGAACAGATACGCAGTATTTT. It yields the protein CATSLQGVGGTDTQYF.

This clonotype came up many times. The CDR3 region has the DNA TGTGCCAGCAGCTTGGAACCCGGTGGAGAGACCCAGTACTTC. Its translation: CASSLEPGGETQYF. This rearrangement joins TRBV5-8 to TRBJ2-5, with D uncertain. The CDR3 has 14 amino acids. Germline loops: CDR1 SGHTS, CDR2 YDEGEE. V was pared by 0 bases and J by 4 bases, with 10 bases between.

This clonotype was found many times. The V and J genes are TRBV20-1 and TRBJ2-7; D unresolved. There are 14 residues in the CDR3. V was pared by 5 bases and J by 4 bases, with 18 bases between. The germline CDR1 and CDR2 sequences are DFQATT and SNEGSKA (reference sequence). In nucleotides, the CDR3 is TGCAGTGCTGGAGCCCGGGTCAATCTGTACGAGCAGTACTTC. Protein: CSAGARVNLYEQYF.

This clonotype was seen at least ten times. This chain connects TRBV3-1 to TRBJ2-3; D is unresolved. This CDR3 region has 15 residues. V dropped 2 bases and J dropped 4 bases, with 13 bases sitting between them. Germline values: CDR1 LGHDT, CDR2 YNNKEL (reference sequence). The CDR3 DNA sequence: TGTGCCAGCAGCCAATCGGCTAGTCAAGCAGATACGCAGTATTTT. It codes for CASSQSASQADTQYF.

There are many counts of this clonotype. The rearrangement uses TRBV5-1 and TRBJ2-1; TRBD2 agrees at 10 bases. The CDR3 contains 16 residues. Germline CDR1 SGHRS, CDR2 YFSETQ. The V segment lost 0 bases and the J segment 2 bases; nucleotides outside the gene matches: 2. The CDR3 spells CASSLAAGGPYNEQFF. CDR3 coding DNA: TGCGCCAGCAGCTTGGCAGCGGGAGGGCCCTACAATGAGCAGTTCTTC.

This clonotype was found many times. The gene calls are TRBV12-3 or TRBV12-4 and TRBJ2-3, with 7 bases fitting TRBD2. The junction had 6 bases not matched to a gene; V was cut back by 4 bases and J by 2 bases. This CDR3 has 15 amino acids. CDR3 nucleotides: TGTGCCAGCAGTTCAACTAGCGCCTACACAGATACGCAGTATTTT. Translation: CASSSTSAYTDTQYF.

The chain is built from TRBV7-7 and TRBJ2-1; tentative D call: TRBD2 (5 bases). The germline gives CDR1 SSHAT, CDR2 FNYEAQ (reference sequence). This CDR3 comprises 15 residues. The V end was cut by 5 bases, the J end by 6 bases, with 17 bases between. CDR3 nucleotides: TGTGCCAGCAGCCCGGGATTTAGTCTAGTCAATGAGCAGTTCTTC. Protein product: CASSPGFSLVNEQFF.

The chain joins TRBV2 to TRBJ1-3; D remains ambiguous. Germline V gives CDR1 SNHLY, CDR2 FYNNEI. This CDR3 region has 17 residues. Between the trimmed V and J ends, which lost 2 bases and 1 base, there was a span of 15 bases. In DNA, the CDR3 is TGTGCCAGCAGTGAACGGTCTTCCGGGTATTCTGGAAACACCATATATTTT. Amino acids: CASSERSSGYSGNTIYF.

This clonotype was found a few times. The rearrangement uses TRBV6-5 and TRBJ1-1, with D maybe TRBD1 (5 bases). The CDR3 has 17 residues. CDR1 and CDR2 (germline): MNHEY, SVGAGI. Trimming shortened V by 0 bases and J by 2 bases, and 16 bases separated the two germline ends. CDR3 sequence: CASSYSSGWQGNTEAFF. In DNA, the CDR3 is TGTGCCAGCAGTTACTCGAGTGGTTGGCAGGGTAACACTGAAGCTTTCTTT.

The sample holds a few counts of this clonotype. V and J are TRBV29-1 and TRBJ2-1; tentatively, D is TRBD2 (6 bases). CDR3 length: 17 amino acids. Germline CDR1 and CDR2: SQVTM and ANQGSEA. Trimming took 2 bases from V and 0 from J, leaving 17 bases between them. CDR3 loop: CSVELAPSGSSYNEQFF. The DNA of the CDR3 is TGCAGCGTTGAATTAGCCCCGTCCGGGAGCTCCTACAATGAGCAGTTCTTC.

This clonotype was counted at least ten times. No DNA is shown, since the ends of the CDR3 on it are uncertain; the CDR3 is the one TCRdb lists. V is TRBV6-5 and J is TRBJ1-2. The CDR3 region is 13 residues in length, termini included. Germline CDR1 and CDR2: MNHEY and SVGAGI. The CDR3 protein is CASSNPVGLGTTF.

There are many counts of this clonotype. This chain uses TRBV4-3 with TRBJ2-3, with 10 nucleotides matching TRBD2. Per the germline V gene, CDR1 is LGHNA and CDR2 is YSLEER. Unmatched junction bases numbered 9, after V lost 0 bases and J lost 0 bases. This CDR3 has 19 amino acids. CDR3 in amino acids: CASSQELAGPNPSTDTQYF. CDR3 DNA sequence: TGCGCCAGCAGCCAAGAACTAGCGGGACCGAACCCTAGCACAGATACGCAGTATTTT.

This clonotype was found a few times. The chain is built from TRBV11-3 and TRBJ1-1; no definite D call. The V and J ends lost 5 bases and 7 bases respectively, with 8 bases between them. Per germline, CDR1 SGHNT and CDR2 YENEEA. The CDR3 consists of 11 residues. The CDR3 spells CASSRALEAFF. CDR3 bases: TGTGCCAGCAGCCGGGCCCTTGAAGCTTTCTTT.

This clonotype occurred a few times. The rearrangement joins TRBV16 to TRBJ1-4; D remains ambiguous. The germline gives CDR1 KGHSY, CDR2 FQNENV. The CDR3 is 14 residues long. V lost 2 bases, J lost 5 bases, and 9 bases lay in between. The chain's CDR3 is CASSQGWNNEKLFF. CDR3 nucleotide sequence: TGTGCCAGCAGCCAAGGGTGGAACAATGAAAAACTGTTTTTT. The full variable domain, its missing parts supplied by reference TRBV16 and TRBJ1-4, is GEEVAQTPKHLVRGEGQKAKLYCAPIKGHSYVFWYQQVLKNEFKFLISFQNENVFDETGMPKERFSAKCLPNSPCSLEIQATKLEDSAVYFCASSQGWNNEKLFFGSGTQLSVL.

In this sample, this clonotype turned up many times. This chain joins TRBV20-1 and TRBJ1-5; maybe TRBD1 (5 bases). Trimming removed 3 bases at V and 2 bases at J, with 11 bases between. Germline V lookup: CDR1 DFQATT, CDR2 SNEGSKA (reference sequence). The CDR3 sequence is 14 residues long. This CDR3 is CSASTGGRNQPQHF. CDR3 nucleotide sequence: TGCAGTGCTAGTACGGGGGGTCGCAATCAGCCCCAGCATTTT.

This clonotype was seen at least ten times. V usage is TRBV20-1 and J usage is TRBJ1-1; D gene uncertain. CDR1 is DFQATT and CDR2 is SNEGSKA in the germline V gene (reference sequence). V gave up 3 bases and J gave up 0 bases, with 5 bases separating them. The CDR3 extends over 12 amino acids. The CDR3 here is CSASTMNTEAFF. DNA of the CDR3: TGCAGTGCTAGCACCATGAACACTGAAGCTTTCTTT.

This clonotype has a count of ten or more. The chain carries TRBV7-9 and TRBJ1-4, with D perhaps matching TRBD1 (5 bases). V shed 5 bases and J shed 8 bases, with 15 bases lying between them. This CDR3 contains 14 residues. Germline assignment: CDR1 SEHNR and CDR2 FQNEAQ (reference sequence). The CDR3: CASSPGWGREKLFF. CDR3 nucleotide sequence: TGTGCCAGCAGCCCAGGATGGGGGAGGGAAAAACTGTTTTTT.

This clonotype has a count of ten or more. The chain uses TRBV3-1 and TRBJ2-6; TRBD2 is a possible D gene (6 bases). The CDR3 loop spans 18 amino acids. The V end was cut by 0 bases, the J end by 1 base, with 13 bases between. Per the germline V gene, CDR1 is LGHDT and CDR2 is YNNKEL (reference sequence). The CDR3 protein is CASSQEGGRTSGANVLTF. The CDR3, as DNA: TGTGCCAGCAGCCAAGAGGGAGGCAGGACTTCTGGGGCCAACGTCCTGACTTTC.